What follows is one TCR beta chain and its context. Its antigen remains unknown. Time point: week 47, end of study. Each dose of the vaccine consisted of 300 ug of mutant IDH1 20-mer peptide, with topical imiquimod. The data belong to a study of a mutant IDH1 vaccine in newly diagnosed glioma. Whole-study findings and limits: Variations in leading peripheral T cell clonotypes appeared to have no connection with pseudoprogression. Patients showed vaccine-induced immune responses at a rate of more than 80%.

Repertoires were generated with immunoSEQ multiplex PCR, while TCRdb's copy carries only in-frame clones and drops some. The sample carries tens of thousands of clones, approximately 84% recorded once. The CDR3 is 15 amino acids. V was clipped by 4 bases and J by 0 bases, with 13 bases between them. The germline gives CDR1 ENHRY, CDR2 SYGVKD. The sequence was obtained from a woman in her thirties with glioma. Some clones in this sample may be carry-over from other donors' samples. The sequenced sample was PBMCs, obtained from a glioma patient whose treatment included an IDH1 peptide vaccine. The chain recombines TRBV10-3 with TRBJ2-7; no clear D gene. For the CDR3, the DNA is TGTGCCATCAGTGTGCTCGACTCGAGCTCCTACGAGCAGTACTTC. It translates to CAISVLDSSSYEQYF.